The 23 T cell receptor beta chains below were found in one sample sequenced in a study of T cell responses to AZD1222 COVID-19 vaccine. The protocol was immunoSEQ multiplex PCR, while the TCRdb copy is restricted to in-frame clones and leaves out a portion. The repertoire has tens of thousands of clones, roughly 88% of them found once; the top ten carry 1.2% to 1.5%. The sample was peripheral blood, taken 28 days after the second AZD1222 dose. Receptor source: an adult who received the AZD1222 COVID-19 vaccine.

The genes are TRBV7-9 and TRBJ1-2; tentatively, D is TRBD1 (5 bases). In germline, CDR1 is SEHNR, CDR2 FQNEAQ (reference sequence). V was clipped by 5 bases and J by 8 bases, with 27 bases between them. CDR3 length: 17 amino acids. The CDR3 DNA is TGTGCCAGCAGCATGATAGGGGACCGGGTGGCGGCGTCAGGCTACACCTTC. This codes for CASSMIGDRVAASGYTF.

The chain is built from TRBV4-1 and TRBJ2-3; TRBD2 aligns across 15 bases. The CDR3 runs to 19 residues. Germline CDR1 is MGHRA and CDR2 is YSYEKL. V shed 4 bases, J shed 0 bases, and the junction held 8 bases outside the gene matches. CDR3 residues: CASSLEGLAGGPSTDTQYF. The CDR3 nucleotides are TGCGCCAGCAGCCTCGAGGGACTAGCGGGGGGACCTAGCACAGATACGCAGTATTTT.

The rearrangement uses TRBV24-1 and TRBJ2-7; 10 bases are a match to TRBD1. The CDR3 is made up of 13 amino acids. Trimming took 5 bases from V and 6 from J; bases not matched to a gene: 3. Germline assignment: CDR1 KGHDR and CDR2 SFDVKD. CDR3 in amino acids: CATSARTGGEQYF. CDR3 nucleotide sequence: TGTGCCACCAGTGCGCGGACAGGGGGCGAGCAGTACTTC.

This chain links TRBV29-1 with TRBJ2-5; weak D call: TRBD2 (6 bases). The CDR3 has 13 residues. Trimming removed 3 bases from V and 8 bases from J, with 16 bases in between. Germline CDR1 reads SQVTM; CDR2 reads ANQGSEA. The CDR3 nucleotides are TGCAGCGTTGATAATAGGGGAGGAAGAACCCAGTACTTC. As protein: CSVDNRGGRTQYF.

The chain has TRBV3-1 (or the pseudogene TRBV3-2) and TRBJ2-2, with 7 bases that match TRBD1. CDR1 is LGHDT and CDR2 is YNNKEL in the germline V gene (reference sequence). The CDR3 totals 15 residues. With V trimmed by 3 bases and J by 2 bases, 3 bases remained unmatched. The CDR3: CASSQGTANTGELFF. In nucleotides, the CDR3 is TGTGCCAGCAGCCAGGGGACAGCCAACACCGGGGAGCTGTTTTTT.

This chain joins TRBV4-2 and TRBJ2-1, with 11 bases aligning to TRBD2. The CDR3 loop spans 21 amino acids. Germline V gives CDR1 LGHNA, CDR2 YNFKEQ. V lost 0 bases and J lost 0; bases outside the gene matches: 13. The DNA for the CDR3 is TGTGCCAGCAGCCAAGATCTTCCTAGCGGGGGGATAGATAGCTCCTACAATGAGCAGTTCTTC. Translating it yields CASSQDLPSGGIDSSYNEQFF.

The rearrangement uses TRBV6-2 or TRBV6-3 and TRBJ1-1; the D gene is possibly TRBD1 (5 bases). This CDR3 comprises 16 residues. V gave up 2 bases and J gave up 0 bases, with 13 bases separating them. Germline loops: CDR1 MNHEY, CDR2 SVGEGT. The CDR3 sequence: CASSYRQGGLNTEAFF. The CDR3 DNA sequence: TGTGCCAGCAGTTACCGGCAGGGAGGTTTGAACACTGAAGCTTTCTTT.

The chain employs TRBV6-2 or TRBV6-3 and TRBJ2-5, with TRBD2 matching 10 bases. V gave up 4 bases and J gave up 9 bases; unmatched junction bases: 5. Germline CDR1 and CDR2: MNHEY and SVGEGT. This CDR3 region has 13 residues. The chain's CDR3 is CASSSASGGAQYF. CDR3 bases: TGTGCCAGCAGTTCTGCTAGCGGGGGCGCCCAGTACTTC.

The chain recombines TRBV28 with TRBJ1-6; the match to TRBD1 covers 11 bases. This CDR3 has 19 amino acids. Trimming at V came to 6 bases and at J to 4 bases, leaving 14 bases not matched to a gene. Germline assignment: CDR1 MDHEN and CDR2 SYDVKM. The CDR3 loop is CASSFPWGQGVRYNSPLHF. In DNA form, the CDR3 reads TGTGCCAGCAGCTTCCCGTGGGGACAGGGGGTAAGGTATAATTCACCCCTCCACTTT.

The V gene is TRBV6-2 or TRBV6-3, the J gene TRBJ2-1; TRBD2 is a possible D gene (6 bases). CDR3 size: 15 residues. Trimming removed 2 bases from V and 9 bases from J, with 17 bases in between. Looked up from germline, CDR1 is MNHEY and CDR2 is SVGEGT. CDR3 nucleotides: TGTGCCAGCAGTTACGTGGAGGGAGGTGTGGGTGAGCAGTTCTTC. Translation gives CASSYVEGGVGEQFF.

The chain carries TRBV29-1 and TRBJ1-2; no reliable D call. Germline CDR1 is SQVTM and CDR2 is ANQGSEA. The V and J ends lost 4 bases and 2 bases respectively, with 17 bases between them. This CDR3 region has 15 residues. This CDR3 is CSVGEGWGANYGYTF. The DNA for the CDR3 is TGCAGCGTTGGCGAGGGCTGGGGAGCGAACTATGGCTACACCTTC. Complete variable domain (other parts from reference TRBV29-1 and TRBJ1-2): SAVISQKPSRDICQRGTSLTIQCQVDSQVTMMFWYRQQPGQSLTLIATANQGSEATYESGFVIDKFPISRPNLTFSTLTVSNMSPEDSSIYLCSVGEGWGANYGYTFGSGTRLTVV.

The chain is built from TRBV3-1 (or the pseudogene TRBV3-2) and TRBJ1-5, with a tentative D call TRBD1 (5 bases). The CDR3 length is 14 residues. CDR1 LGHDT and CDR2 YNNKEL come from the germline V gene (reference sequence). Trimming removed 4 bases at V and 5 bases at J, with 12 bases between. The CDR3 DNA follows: TGTGCCAGCAGCCCCCCGGGACTCTATCAGCCCCAGCATTTT. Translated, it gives CASSPPGLYQPQHF.

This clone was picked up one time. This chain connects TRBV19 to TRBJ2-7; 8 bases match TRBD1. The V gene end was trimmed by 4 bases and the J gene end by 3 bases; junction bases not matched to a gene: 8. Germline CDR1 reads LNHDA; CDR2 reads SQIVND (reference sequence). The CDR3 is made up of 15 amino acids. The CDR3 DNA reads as TGTGCCAGTAGTACCGGACAGGGTTTGGTCTACGAGCAGTACTTC. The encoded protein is CASSTGQGLVYEQYF.

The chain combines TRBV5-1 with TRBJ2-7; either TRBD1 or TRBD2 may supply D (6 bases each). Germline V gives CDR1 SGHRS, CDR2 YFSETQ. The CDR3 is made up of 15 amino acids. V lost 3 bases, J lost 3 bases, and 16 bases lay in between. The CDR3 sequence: CASSSLGGRIYEQYF. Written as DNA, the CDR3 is TGCGCCAGCAGCTCTTTGGGGGGCCGAATCTACGAGCAGTACTTC.

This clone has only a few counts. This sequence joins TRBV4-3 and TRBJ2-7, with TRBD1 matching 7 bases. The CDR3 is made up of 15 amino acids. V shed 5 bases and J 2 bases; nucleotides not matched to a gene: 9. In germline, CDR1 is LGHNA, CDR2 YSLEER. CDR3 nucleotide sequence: TGCGCCAGCAGCGTCGAAGGGGGACAGACCTACGAGCAGTACTTC. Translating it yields CASSVEGGQTYEQYF.

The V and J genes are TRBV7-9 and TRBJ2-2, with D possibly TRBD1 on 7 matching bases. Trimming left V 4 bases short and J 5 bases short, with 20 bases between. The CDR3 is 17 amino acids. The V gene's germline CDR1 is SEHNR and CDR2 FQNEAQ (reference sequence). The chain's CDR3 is CASSSGGGLLRTGELFF. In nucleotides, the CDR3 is TGTGCCAGCAGCTCCGGAGGGGGCCTACTGAGGACCGGGGAGCTGTTTTTT. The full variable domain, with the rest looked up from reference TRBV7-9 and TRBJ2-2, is DTGVSQNPRHKITKRGQNVTFRCDPISEHNRLYWYRQTLGQGPEFLTYFQNEAQLEKSRLLSDRFSAERPKGSFSTLEIQRTEQGDSAMYLCASSSGGGLLRTGELFFGEGSRLTVL.

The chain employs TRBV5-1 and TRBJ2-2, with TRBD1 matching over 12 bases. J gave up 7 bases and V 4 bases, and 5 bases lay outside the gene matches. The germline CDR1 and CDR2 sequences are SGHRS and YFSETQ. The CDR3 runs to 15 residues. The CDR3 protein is CASSEGQGAGGELFF. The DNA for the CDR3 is TGCGCCAGCAGCGAGGGACAGGGGGCTGGCGGGGAGCTGTTTTTT. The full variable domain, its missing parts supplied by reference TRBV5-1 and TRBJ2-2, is KAGVTQTPRYLIKTRGQQVTLSCSPISGHRSVSWYQQTPGQGLQFLFEYFSETQRNKGNFPGRFSGRQFSNSRSEMNVSTLELGDSALYLCASSEGQGAGGELFFGEGSRLTVL.

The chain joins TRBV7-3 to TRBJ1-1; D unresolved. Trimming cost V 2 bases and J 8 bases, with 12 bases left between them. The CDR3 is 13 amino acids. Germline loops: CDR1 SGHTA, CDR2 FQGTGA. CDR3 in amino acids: CASSLGEGGEAFF. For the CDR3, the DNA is TGTGCCAGCAGCTTAGGAGAAGGTGGGGAAGCTTTCTTT. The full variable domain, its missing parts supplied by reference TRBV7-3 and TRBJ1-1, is GAGVSQTPSNKVTEKGKYVELRCDPISGHTALYWYRQSLGQGPEFLIYFQGTGAADDSGLPNDRFFAVRPEGSVSTLKIQRTERGDSAVYLCASSLGEGGEAFFGQGTRLTVV.

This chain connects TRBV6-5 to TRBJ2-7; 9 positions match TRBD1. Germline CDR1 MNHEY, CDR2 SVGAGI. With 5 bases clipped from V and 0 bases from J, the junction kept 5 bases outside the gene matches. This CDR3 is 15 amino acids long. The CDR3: CASSRPGQGSYEQYF. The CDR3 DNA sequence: TGTGCCAGCAGTCGGCCGGGACAGGGCTCCTACGAGCAGTACTTC.

The CDR3 DNA follows: TGTGCCAGCAGCCAAGATAAGGGGTGGCCCTATGGCTACACCTTC. It yields the protein CASSQDKGWPYGYTF. V usage is TRBV4-2 and J usage is TRBJ1-2; maybe TRBD1 (5 bases). Looked up from germline, CDR1 is LGHNA and CDR2 is YNFKEQ. The CDR3 contains 15 residues. Trimming pared 0 bases from V and 4 bases from J, leaving 12 bases between.

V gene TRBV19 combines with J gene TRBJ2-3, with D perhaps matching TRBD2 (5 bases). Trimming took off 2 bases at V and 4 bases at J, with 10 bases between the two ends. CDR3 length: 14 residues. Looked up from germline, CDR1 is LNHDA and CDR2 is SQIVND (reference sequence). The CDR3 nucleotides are TGTGCCAGTAGTATATTCGGTAGCGCAGATACGCAGTATTTT. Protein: CASSIFGSADTQYF.

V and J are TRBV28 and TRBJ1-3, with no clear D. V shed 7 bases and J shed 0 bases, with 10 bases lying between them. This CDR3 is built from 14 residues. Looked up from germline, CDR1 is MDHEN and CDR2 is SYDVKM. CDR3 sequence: CASTWRTSGNTIYF. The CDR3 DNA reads TGTGCCAGCACTTGGCGGACCTCTGGAAACACCATATATTTT.

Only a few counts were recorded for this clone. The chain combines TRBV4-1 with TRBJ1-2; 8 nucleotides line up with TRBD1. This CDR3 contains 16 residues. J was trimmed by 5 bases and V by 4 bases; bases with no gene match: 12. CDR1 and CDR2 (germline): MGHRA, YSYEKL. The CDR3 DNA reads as TGCGCCAGCAGCCCGCAACCTTGGCAGGGGGCGTATGGCTACACCTTC. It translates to CASSPQPWQGAYGYTF.